Described below is a single T cell receptor beta chain sequence and its context. It is unclear where the CDR3 begins or ends on the DNA, so no DNA is shown, and the CDR3 is as TCRdb lists it. The table came from immunoSEQ multiplex PCR; TCRdb's copy has only in-frame clones and leaves some out. The sample holds 41,000 or so clones, under 90% seen once. This entry comes from a study of PD-L1 blockade in urothelial cancer. In the study overall: Bladder-origin urothelial cancer in males covered about 90% of the roughly 30 patients. From 0 to 3 prior chemotherapy regimens had been given to the patients.

Germline CDR1 reads SGHDT; CDR2 reads YYEEEE. The CDR3 has 16 residues if both end residues are counted. The specimen was PBMCs, collected around atezolizumab (anti-PD-L1) treatment. V is TRBV5-6 and J is TRBJ2-6; TRBD2, the table's D call, was not compared with the DNA. The receptor's source is a man in his 60s with urothelial cancer. CDR3 loop: CASSFGPGSGANVLTF.